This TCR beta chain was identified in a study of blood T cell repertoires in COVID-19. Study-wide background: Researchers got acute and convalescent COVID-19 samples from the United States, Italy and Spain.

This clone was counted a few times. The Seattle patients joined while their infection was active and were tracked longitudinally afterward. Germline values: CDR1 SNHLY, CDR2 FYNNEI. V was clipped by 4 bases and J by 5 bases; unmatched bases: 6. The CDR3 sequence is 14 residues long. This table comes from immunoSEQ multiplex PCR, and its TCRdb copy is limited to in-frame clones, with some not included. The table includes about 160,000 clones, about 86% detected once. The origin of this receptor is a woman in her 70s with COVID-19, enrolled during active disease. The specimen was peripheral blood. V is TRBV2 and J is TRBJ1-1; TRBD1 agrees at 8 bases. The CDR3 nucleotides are TGTGCCAGCAGTGTGGACAGGGTTTCGACTGAAGCTTTCTTT. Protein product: CASSVDRVSTEAFF.